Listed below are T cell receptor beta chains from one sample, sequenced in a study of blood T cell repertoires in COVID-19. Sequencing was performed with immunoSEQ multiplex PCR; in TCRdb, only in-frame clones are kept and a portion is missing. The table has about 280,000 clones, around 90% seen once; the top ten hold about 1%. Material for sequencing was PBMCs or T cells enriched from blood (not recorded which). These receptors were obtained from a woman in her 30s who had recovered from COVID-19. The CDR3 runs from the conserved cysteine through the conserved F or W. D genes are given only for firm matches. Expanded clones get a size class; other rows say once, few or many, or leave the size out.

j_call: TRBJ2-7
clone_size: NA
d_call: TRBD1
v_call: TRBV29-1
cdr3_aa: CSVSLKYRGLYYEQYF
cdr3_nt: TGCAGCGTTTCTCTGAAATACAGGGGTCTTTACTACGAGCAGTACTTC

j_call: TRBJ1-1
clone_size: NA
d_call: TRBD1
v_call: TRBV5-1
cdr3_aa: CASSFSGQGTAEAFF
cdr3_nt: TGCGCCAGCAGCTTTTCCGGACAGGGAACCGCTGAAGCTTTCTTT

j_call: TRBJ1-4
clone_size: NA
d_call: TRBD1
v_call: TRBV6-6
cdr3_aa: CASSPITGDGEKLFF
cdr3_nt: TGTGCCAGCAGTCCAATCACAGGGGATGGTGAAAAACTGTTTTTT

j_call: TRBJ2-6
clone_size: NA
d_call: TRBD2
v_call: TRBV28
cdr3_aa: CASSSPGTTGANVLTF
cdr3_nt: TGTGCCAGCAGCTCCCCAGGGACTACTGGGGCCAACGTCCTGACTTTC

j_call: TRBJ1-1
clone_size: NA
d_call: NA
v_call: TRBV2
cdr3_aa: CASSLDRAVEAFF
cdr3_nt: TGTGCCAGCAGCCTGGACAGAGCAGTTGAAGCTTTCTTT

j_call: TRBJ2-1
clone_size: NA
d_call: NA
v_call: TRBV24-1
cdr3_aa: CATSDLIREPNEQFF
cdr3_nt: TGTGCCACCAGTGATTTGATACGGGAACCCAATGAGCAGTTCTTC

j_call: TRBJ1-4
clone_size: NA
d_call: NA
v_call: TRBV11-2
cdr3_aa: CASSLGTGGIGKLFF
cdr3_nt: TGTGCCAGCAGCTTAGGTACCGGCGGCATTGGAAAACTGTTTTTT

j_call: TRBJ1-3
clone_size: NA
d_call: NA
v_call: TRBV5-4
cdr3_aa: CASSRGESRRNTIYF
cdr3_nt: TGTGCCAGCAGCCGCGGGGAAAGCCGGAGAAACACCATATATTTT

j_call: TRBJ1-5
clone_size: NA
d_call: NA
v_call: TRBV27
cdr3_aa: CASSPRGSNQPQHF
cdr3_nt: TGTGCCAGCAGTCCGCGGGGGAGCAATCAGCCCCAGCATTTT

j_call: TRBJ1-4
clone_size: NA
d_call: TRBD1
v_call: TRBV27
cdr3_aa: CASSLTGTGAEKLFF
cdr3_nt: TGTGCCAGCAGTTTGACCGGGACAGGGGCCGAAAAACTGTTTTTT

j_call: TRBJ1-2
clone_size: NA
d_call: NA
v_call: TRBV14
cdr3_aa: CASSPSNYGYTF
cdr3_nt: TGTGCCAGCAGCCCTTCTAACTATGGCTACACCTTC

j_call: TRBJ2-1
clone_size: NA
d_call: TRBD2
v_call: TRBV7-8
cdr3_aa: CASSHMVFRLAGRYNEQFF
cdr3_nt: TGTGCCAGCAGTCATATGGTGTTCAGGCTAGCGGGCCGCTACAATGAGCAGTTCTTC

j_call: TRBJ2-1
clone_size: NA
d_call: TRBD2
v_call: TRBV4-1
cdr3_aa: CASSQDTSGHNEQFF
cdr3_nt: TGCGCCAGCAGCCAAGATACTAGCGGACACAATGAGCAGTTCTTC

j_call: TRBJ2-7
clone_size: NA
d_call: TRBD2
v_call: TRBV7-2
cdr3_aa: CASSFHPSGGNSYEQYF
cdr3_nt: TGTGCCAGCAGCTTCCACCCCTCGGGGGGAAACTCCTACGAGCAGTACTTC

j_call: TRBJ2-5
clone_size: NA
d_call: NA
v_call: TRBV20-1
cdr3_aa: CSANGQETQYF
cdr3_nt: TGCAGTGCTAACGGTCAAGAGACCCAGTACTTC

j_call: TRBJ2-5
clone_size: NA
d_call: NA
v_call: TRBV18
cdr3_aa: CASSQEEETQYF
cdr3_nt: TGTGCCAGCTCACAGGAGGAGGAGACCCAGTACTTC

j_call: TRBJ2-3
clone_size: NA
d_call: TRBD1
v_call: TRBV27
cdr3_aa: CASRGDRGHTDTQYF
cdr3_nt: TGTGCCAGCAGGGGGGACAGGGGGCACACAGATACGCAGTATTTT

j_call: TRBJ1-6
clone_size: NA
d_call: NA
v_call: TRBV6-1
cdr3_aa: CASSEIGRGDSPLHF
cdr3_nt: TGTGCCAGCAGTGAAATCGGGCGGGGGGATTCACCCCTCCACTTT

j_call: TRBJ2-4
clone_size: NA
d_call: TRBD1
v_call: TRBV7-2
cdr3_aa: CASSLGRAGGFGKNIQYF
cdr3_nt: TGTGCCAGCAGCTTAGGAAGGGCAGGGGGTTTCGGCAAAAACATTCAGTACTTC

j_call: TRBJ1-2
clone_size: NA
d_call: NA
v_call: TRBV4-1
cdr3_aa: CASSQSQGDRDGYTF
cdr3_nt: TGCGCCAGCAGCCAAAGCCAAGGGGATCGGGATGGCTACACCTTC

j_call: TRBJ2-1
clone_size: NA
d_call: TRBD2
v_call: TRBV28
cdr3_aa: CASSFVSGRRENEQFF
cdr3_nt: TGTGCCAGCAGTTTTGTGAGCGGGAGACGGGAAAATGAGCAGTTCTTC

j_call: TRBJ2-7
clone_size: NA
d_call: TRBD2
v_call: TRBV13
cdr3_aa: CASSPRGGGANEQYF
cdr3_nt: TGTGCCAGCAGCCCACGGGGCGGGGGGGCCAACGAGCAGTACTTC

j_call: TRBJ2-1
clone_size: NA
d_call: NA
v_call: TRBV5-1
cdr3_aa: CASSLEVIGGGSHHNEQFF
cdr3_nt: TGCGCCAGCAGCTTGGAGGTTATCGGGGGCGGGAGTCACCACAATGAGCAGTTCTTC

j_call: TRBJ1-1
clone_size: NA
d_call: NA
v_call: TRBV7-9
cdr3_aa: CASSLDQGAEAFF
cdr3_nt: TGTGCCAGCAGCTTAGACCAGGGCGCTGAAGCTTTCTTT

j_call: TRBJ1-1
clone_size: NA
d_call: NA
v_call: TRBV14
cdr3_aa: CASSQVGRGEAFF
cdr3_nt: TGTGCCAGCAGCCAAGTAGGACGGGGTGAAGCTTTCTTT

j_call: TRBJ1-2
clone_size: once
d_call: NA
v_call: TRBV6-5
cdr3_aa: CASSRTESYGYTF
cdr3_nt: TGTGCCAGCAGCAGGACAGAGTCTTATGGCTACACCTTC

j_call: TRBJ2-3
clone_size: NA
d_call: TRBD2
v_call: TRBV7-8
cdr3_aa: CASSLLVSGGTDTQYF
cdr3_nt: TGTGCCAGCAGCCTCCTCGTCAGCGGGGGGACAGATACGCAGTATTTT

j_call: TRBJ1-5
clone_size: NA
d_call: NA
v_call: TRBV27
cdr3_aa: CASTRVGSNQPQHF
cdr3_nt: TGTGCCAGCACCAGGGTGGGAAGCAATCAGCCCCAGCATTTT

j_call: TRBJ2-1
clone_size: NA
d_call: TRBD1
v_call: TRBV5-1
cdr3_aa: CASSLEPGQGAQYNEQFF
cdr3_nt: TGCGCCAGCAGCTTGGAACCGGGACAGGGGGCGCAGTACAATGAGCAGTTCTTC

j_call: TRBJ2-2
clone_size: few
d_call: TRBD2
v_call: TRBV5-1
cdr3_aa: CASSLEGLANTGELFF
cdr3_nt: TGCGCCAGCAGCTTGGAGGGACTAGCGAACACCGGGGAGCTGTTTTTT

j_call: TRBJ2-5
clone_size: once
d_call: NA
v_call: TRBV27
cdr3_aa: CASSSLGGQETQYF
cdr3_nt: TGTGCCAGCAGTTCCTTAGGGGGACAAGAGACCCAGTACTTC

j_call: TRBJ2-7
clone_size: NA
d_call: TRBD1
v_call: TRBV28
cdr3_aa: CASSDREKIYEQYF
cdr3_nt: TGTGCCAGCAGTGACAGGGAGAAAATCTACGAGCAGTACTTC

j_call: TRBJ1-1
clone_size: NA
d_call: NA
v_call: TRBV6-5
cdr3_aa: CASSYSTGEMNTEAFF
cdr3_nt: TGTGCCAGCAGTTACTCGACGGGGGAGATGAACACTGAAGCTTTCTTT

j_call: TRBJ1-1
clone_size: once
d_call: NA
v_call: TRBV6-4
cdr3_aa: CARQGTLENTEAFF
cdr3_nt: TGTGCCAGACAGGGAACCCTTGAGAACACTGAAGCTTTCTTT

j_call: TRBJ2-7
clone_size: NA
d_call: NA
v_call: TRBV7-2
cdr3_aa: CASTSERIRSYEQYF
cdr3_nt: TGTGCCAGCACCTCGGAGCGAATACGCTCCTACGAGCAGTACTTC

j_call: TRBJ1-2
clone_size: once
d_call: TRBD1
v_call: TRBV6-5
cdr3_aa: CASSLRTGGFYGYTF
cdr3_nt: TGTGCCAGCAGTTTGAGGACAGGGGGCTTCTATGGCTACACCTTC

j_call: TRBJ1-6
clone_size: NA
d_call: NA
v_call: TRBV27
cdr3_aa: CASSLGALGVTNSPLHF
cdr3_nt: TGTGCCAGCAGTTTAGGGGCCCTTGGGGTCACCAATTCACCCCTCCACTTT

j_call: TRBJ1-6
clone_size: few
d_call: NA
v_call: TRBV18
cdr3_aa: CASSPPDRYNSPLHF
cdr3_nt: TGTGCCAGCTCACCACCGGACAGATATAATTCACCCCTCCACTTT

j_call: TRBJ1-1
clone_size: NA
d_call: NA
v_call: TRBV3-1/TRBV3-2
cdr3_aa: CASSQRRQNMNTEAFF
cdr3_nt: TGTGCCAGCAGCCAACGGCGGCAGAACATGAACACTGAAGCTTTCTTT

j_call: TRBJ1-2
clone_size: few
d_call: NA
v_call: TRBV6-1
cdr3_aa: CASSEFNFPVGYTF
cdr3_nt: TGTGCCAGCAGTGAATTCAACTTCCCGGTGGGCTACACCTTC

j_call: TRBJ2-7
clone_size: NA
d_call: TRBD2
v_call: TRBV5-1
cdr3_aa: CASSRTSGRYEQYF
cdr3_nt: TGCGCCAGCAGCCGGACTAGCGGGAGGTACGAGCAGTACTTC

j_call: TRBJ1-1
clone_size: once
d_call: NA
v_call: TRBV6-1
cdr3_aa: CASSVLYHATGGLDTEAFF
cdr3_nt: TGTGCCAGCAGTGTTTTATATCACGCGACAGGCGGGCTGGACACTGAAGCTTTCTTT

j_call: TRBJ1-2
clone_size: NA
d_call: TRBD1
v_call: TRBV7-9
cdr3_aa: CASSRTGMVGYGYTF
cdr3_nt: TGTGCCAGCAGCCGGACAGGGATGGTGGGCTATGGCTACACCTTC

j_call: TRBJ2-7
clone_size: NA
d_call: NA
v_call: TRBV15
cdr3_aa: CATGTGWNYEQYF
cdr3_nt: TGTGCCACCGGTACAGGGTGGAATTACGAGCAGTACTTC

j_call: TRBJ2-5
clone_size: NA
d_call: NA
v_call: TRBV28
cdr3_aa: CASSSTQLGRETQYF
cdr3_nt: TGTGCCAGCAGTAGTACCCAGTTGGGGAGAGAGACCCAGTACTTC

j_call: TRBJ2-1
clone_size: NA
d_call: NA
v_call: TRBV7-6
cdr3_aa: CASSSVIAYDSYNEQFF
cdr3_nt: TGTGCCAGCAGCTCGGTTATAGCGTACGACTCCTACAATGAGCAGTTCTTC

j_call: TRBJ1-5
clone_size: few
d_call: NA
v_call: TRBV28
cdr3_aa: CASSLLLEVGNQPQHF
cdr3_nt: TGTGCCAGCAGTTTACTGCTGGAGGTTGGCAATCAGCCCCAGCATTTT

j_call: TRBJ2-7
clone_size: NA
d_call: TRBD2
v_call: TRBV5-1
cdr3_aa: CASSPGLAGAVEQYF
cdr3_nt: TGCGCCAGCAGCCCGGGACTAGCGGGGGCTGTTGAGCAGTACTTC

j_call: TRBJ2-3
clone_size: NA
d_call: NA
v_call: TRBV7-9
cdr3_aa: CASSPSDSRATDTQYF
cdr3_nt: TGTGCCAGCAGCCCTTCGGACTCCCGAGCCACAGATACGCAGTATTTT

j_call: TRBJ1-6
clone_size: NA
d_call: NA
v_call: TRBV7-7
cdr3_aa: CASSLDRHSPLHF
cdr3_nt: TGTGCCAGCAGCTTAGACAGGCATTCACCCCTCCACTTT

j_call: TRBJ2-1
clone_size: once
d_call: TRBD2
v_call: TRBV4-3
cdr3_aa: CASSQVTSGAPYNEQFF
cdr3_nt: TGCGCCAGCAGCCAGGTGACTAGCGGGGCTCCCTACAATGAGCAGTTCTTC

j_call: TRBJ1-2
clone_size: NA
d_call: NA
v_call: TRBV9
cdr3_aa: CASSPGGDSYGYTF
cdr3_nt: TGTGCCAGCAGCCCAGGAGGGGACTCATATGGCTACACCTTC

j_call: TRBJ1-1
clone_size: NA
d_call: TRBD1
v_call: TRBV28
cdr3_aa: CASSTFAGGIWATEAFF
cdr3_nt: TGTGCCAGCAGTACTTTTGCAGGGGGCATCTGGGCCACTGAAGCTTTCTTT

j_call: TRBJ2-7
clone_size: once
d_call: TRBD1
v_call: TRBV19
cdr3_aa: CASSIGLRDSVYEQYF
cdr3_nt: TGTGCCAGTAGTATAGGACTCCGGGACAGCGTCTACGAGCAGTACTTC

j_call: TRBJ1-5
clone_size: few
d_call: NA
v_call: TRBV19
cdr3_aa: CASRGPPRDQPQHF
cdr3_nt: TGTGCCAGTAGAGGTCCTCCCAGGGATCAGCCCCAGCATTTT